Below, 13 T cell receptor beta chains from the same sample are listed, as sequenced in a study of T cell repertoires in cytomegalovirus infection. TCRdb independently ran MiXCR on the reads; one entry per CDR3 protein. The table includes roughly 500,000 distinct CDR3 sequences, roughly a third detected once. No antigen is known for these receptors. Sequencing was performed on cultured PBMCs, taken from culture after CMV antigen stimulation. These receptors all come from a human donor in good health (CMV status not recorded). Some clones in this sample may be carry-over from other donors' samples.

As regards this clonotype: One junction end does not reproduce the germline sequence, and a read error may be involved. The V gene is TRBV27, the J gene TRBJ2-3; D tentatively reads TRBD1 or TRBD2 (5 bases each). The CDR3 has 12 residues. Germline assignment: CDR1 MNHEY and CDR2 SMNVEV (reference sequence). The CDR3 DNA reads TGTGTCAGCAGAGGGGTCACAGATACGCAGTATTTT. Translated: CVSRGVTDTQYF.

The V gene is TRBV7-2, the J gene TRBJ2-7, with D perhaps TRBD1 (5 bases). The germline V and J ends were trimmed by 3 bases and 3 bases, with 15 bases remaining between them. CDR1 is SGHTA and CDR2 is FQGNSA in the germline V gene. The length of the CDR3 is 15 residues. Here the CDR3 reads CASSFFSDSFYEQYV. CDR3 DNA sequence: TGTGCCAGCAGCTTTTTCTCCGACAGCTTCTACGAGCAGTACGTC.

This chain connects TRBV28 to TRBJ1-5; the match to TRBD1 covers 7 bases. Germline loops: CDR1 MDHEN, CDR2 SYDVKM. The V and J ends lost 8 bases and 2 bases, in that order; junction bases with no gene match: 3. This CDR3 comprises 13 residues. CDR3 nucleotides: TGTGCCAGCGAAGGGACAGGCAATCAGCCCCAGCATTTT. Translating gives CASEGTGNQPQHF.

J is TRBJ2-3 and V is TRBV12-5; TRBD1 matches at 9 bases. Germline CDR1 is LGHNT and CDR2 is FRNRAP. The CDR3 runs to 15 residues. The ends lost 5 bases at V and 6 bases at J; junction bases unmatched: 9. The CDR3 DNA is TGTGCTAGTGGTCCCGGACAGGGGAAGTGGGATACGCAGTATTTT. Its translation is CASGPGQGKWDTQYF.

This clonotype was recorded many times. This rearrangement joins TRBV11-1 to TRBJ2-6; the D call may be TRBD1 or TRBD2 (5 bases each). Germline V gene lookup returns CDR1 SGHAT and CDR2 FQDESV (reference sequence). CDR3 size: 15 residues. V was cut by 8 bases and J by 4 bases, with 15 bases left in between. The CDR3 sequence: CASLQGAEGANVLTF. CDR3 nucleotides: TGTGCCAGCCTCCAGGGAGCCGAGGGGGCCAACGTCCTGACTTTC.

The chain carries TRBV12-3 or TRBV12-4 and TRBJ1-4; D is unresolved. Trimming stripped 3 bases from V and 8 bases from J, with 13 bases between. CDR3 size: 14 residues. CDR3 nucleotides: TGTGCCAGCAGTTTTTCGTATCCGAACGAAAAACTGTTTTTT. Its translation is CASSFSYPNEKLFF.

CDR3 in amino acids: CASRLQGMGNQPQHF. CDR3 sequence (DNA): TGTGCCAGCAGGCTACAGGGGATGGGGAATCAGCCCCAGCATTTT. The chain has TRBV28 and TRBJ1-5; 7 nucleotides line up with TRBD1. Per germline, CDR1 MDHEN and CDR2 SYDVKM. The J segment lost 4 bases and the V segment lost 6 bases, leaving 9 bases of the junction unmatched. The CDR3 extends over 15 amino acids.

The chain combines TRBV4-1 with TRBJ1-5; no definite D call. Germline CDR1 is MGHRA and CDR2 is YSYEKL. This CDR3 is 18 amino acids long. V lost 2 bases and J 0 bases, leaving 17 bases between the germline ends. In DNA, the CDR3 is TGCGCCAGCAGCCAACACGGGCACGTGGATTATAGCAATCAGCCCCAGCATTTT. Its translation: CASSQHGHVDYSNQPQHF.

The rearrangement links TRBV12-3 or TRBV12-4 to TRBJ1-2, with a weak D call TRBD1 (5 bases). The CDR3 covers 13 residues. The germline V and J ends were trimmed by 3 bases and 8 bases, with 13 bases remaining between them. The CDR3 spells CASSFQQGGGYTF. For the CDR3, the DNA is TGTGCCAGCAGTTTTCAGCAGGGAGGGGGCTACACCTTC.

This chain connects TRBV6-1 to TRBJ2-1; TRBD2 might be the D (5 bases). With 5 bases removed from V and 3 bases from J, the gap between germline ends came to 11 bases. The CDR3 is 14 residues long. Germline V gives CDR1 MNHNS, CDR2 SASEGT. The CDR3 nucleotides read TGTGCCAGCAGTTCGGGGAGAGTCTACAATGAGCAGTTCTTC. As protein: CASSSGRVYNEQFF.

Ten or more counts support this clonotype. The chain uses TRBV7-2 and TRBJ2-7, with D possibly being TRBD1 (6 bases). V was trimmed by 5 bases and J by 6 bases, leaving 14 bases between them. The germline gives CDR1 SGHTA, CDR2 FQGNSA. The CDR3 runs to 13 residues. The CDR3 protein is CASSGTSVGEQYF. The CDR3, as DNA: TGTGCCAGCAGCGGGACATCGGTTGGCGAGCAGTACTTC.

The CDR3 loop reads CSASDQGGPTDTQYF. CDR3 coding DNA: TGCAGTGCTAGTGATCAGGGAGGGCCGACAGATACGCAGTATTTT. The chain links TRBV20-1 to TRBJ2-3; 7 nucleotides line up with TRBD2. The V and J ends lost 3 bases and 3 bases, in that order; junction bases with no gene match: 9. Germline loops: CDR1 DFQATT, CDR2 SNEGSKA (reference sequence). The CDR3 totals 15 residues.

A few counts support this clonotype. The V call is TRBV4-1, the J call TRBJ1-1; D not certain. Between the trimmed V and J ends, which lost 0 bases and 1 base, there was a span of 6 bases. In germline, CDR1 is MGHRA, CDR2 YSYEKL. The CDR3 has 14 amino acids. CDR3 region: CASSQDWGNTEAFF. In DNA, the CDR3 is TGCGCCAGCAGCCAAGATTGGGGGAACACTGAAGCTTTCTTT.